The next 12 T cell receptor beta chains were all read from a single sample in a study of T cell responses to AZD1222 COVID-19 vaccine. TCRdb keeps only in-frame clones here, not all; method: immunoSEQ multiplex PCR. The sample holds about 180,000 clones; around 88% are singletons and the top ten take approximately 10%. Here the sequenced sample was peripheral blood, taken 28 days after the second AZD1222 dose. The receptors were sampled from an adult who received the AZD1222 COVID-19 vaccine.

The chain employs TRBV6-4 and TRBJ2-3; D may match TRBD1 or TRBD2 (5 bases each). This CDR3 region has 13 residues. Trimming took 8 bases from V and 2 from J, leaving 11 bases between them. Germline CDR1 MRHNA, CDR2 SNTAGT. Here the CDR3 DNA reads TGTGCCAGCGCCCGGGACCACACAGATACGCAGTATTTT. Its protein is CASARDHTDTQYF.

This clone was found a few times. The J gene is TRBJ2-7, the V gene TRBV29-1, with 11 positions matching TRBD2. The junction had 11 bases not matched to a gene; V was cut back by 6 bases and J by 4 bases. The germline V gene has CDR1 SQVTM and CDR2 ANQGSEA. This CDR3 contains 15 residues. CDR3 loop: CSVGSSGGPNYEQYF. CDR3 nucleotide sequence: TGCAGCGTGGGTTCTAGCGGGGGGCCCAATTACGAGCAGTACTTC.

This clone showed up just once. This chain uses TRBV30 with TRBJ2-3; D unresolved. Germline CDR1 and CDR2: GTSNPN and SVGIG (reference sequence). V dropped 0 bases and J dropped 4 bases, with 8 bases sitting between them. CDR3 size: 13 residues. The CDR3 here is CAWSVSGADTQYF. The CDR3 DNA sequence: TGTGCCTGGAGTGTAAGTGGGGCAGATACGCAGTATTTT.

CDR3 DNA: TGTGCCTCCTCTGCGGGACAGGCGAACACTGAAGCTTTCTTT. It specifies CASSAGQANTEAFF. The chain couples TRBV30 to TRBJ1-1; TRBD1 matches 8 bases. Germline assignment: CDR1 GTSNPN and CDR2 SVGIG (reference sequence). With V trimmed by 7 bases and J by 1 base, 8 bases remained unmatched. The CDR3 has 14 amino acids. Supplemented by reference TRBV30 and TRBJ1-1, the full variable domain reads SQTIHQWPATLVQPVGSPLSLECTVEGTSNPNLYWYRQAAGRGLQLLFYSVGIGQISSEVPQNLSASRPQDRQFILSSKKLLLSDSGFYLCASSAGQANTEAFFGQGTRLTVV.

The chain combines TRBV5-5 with TRBJ1-4; D gene unclear. The CDR3 sequence is 16 residues long. The V end was cut by 0 bases, the J end by 4 bases, with 13 bases between. CDR1 is SGHKS and CDR2 is YYEKEE in the germline V gene (reference sequence). The CDR3 region is CASSLGGSLGNEKLFF. For the CDR3, the DNA is TGTGCCAGCAGCTTGGGCGGCAGTCTTGGTAATGAAAAACTGTTTTTT. Complete variable domain (other parts from reference TRBV5-5 and TRBJ1-4): DAGVTQSPTHLIKTRGQQVTLRCSPISGHKSVSWYQQVLGQGPQFIFQYYEKEERGRGNFPDRFSARQFPNYSSELNVNALLLGDSALYLCASSLGGSLGNEKLFFGSGTQLSVL.

This clone occurred a few times. The chain carries TRBV12-3 or TRBV12-4 and TRBJ1-6; D not certain. Trimming stripped 3 bases from V and 7 bases from J, with 7 bases between. The CDR3 sequence is 13 residues long. The CDR3 region has the DNA TGTGCCAGCAGTTTTAATGGGAATTCACCCCTCCACTTT. Translation gives CASSFNGNSPLHF.

This clone was picked up one time. V is TRBV15 and J is TRBJ2-5; a possible D gene is TRBD1 (5 bases). Looked up from germline, CDR1 is LNHNV and CDR2 is YYDKDF (reference sequence). Trimming stripped 7 bases from V and 2 bases from J, with 14 bases between. The CDR3 loop spans 14 amino acids. In nucleotides, the CDR3 is TGTGCCACCAAGGGTCGACAGTCGCAAGAGACCCAGTACTTC. Its translation is CATKGRQSQETQYF.

This chain connects TRBV6-2 or TRBV6-3 to TRBJ1-1; D might be TRBD1 (6 bases). CDR3 length: 13 residues. With 5 bases removed from V and 8 bases from J, the gap between germline ends came to 15 bases. Germline CDR1 and CDR2: MNHEY and SVGEGT. The DNA of the CDR3 is TGTGCCAGCAGTCAAGGACAGCCCGTGGAAGCTTTCTTT. Protein: CASSQGQPVEAFF.

This clone was observed a single time. The gene calls are TRBV6-2 or TRBV6-3 and TRBJ2-7; tentative D call: TRBD1 (5 bases). Between the trimmed V and J ends, which lost 3 bases and 2 bases, there was a span of 20 bases. The CDR3 is 17 residues long. From germline, CDR1 is MNHEY and CDR2 SVGEGT. CDR3 residues: CASSYSVSRVGTYEQYF. The CDR3 nucleotides read TGTGCCAGCAGTTATTCCGTCAGCAGGGTTGGTACCTACGAGCAGTACTTC.

The rearrangement uses TRBV9 and TRBJ2-1, with 11 bases that match TRBD2. The germline gives CDR1 SGDLS, CDR2 YYNGEE. This CDR3 is built from 18 residues. The J segment lost 6 bases and the V segment lost 0 bases, leaving 11 bases of the junction unmatched. CDR3 in amino acids: CASSVGVAGGLVLNEQFF. CDR3 coding DNA: TGTGCCAGCAGCGTAGGGGTAGCGGGGGGGCTAGTACTCAATGAGCAGTTCTTC.

The J gene is TRBJ2-7, the V gene TRBV25-1; D possibly corresponds to TRBD2 (5 bases). CDR3 size: 13 residues. CDR1 is MGHDK, CDR2 SYGVNS, per germline. V was shortened by 2 bases and J by 3 bases, with 8 bases between the two germline ends. CDR3 DNA: TGTGCCAGCAGTGAACCGGGGTTCTACGAGCAGTACTTC. This gives the protein CASSEPGFYEQYF.

The chain recombines TRBV27 with TRBJ1-6, with D possibly TRBD1 on 5 matching bases. CDR3 length: 16 amino acids. Germline values: CDR1 MNHEY, CDR2 SMNVEV (reference sequence). The V end lost 3 bases, the J end lost 7 bases, and 16 bases lay between the germline ends. In DNA form, the CDR3 reads TGTGCCAGCAGTTTGCTCGTGTTGGGGGGGAATTCACCCCTCCACTTT. The encoded protein is CASSLLVLGGNSPLHF.